The clone carrying this T cell receptor beta chain was seen a handful of times. Between the trimmed V and J ends, which lost 2 bases and 0 bases, there was a span of 9 bases. CDR1 SGHDT and CDR2 YYEEEE come from the germline V gene. There are 14 residues in the CDR3. The data stem from a study of patients and donors after allogeneic stem cell transplantation. TCRdb ran MiXCR on the RT-PCR reads and lists one entry per CDR3 protein. The sample has about a million distinct CDR3 sequences, roughly 18% seen once. This sequence originates from a human donor who was either an allogeneic HSCT recipient or a stem cell or donor lymphocyte infusion donor (not recorded which). It is not recorded whose cells these are; they may come from a transplant donor. Sequenced input: blood, either unsorted or a sorted T cell fraction (not recorded which). The rearrangement links TRBV5-6 to TRBJ2-7, with D maybe TRBD1 (5 bases). CDR3 region: CASSLMTVSYEQYF. CDR3 coding DNA: TGTGCCAGCAGCTTAATGACAGTCTCCTACGAGCAGTACTTC. The full variable domain, in which reference TRBV5-6 and TRBJ2-7 provide the parts outside the CDR3, is DAGVTQSPTHLIKTRGQQVTLRCSPKSGHDTVSWYQQALGQGPQFIFQYYEEEERQRGNFPDRFSGHQFPNYSSELNVNALLLGDSALYLCASSLMTVSYEQYFGPGTRLTVT.